The 20 T cell receptor beta chains reported below all come from one sample, sequenced in a study of Graves' ophthalmopathy and Graves' hyperthyroidism. As the template, RNA transcripts were used to amplify TCR beta CDR3 regions. Scientists carried out first-round RT-PCR using HTBI primers and then a second-round multiplex PCR. TCRdb called the multiplex PCR reads again in MiXCR, with one record for every CDR3 protein. Here the sample spans 600,000 to 700,000 distinct CDR3 sequences, more than 40% being singletons. The sample consisted of peripheral blood. The receptor set was obtained from an adult man with Graves' ophthalmopathy.

This clonotype occurred many times. The chain carries TRBV19 and TRBJ2-7; 10 bases are shared with TRBD1. V shed 3 bases and J 6 bases; nucleotides not matched to a gene: 5. Germline CDR1 and CDR2: LNHDA and SQIVND (reference sequence). This CDR3 comprises 14 residues. The CDR3 reads CASSIGTGDSEQYF. CDR3 coding DNA: TGTGCCAGTAGTATCGGGACAGGGGATAGCGAGCAGTACTTC.

The chain uses TRBV2 and TRBJ2-5; D is perhaps TRBD1 or TRBD2 (5 bases each). The CDR3 length is 15 residues. CDR1 is SNHLY, CDR2 FYNNEI, per germline. Trimming took off 3 bases at V and 5 bases at J, with 16 bases between the two ends. This chain's CDR3 is CASSDGTARSETQYF. CDR3 DNA sequence: TGTGCCAGCAGTGACGGGACGGCCAGATCCGAGACCCAGTACTTC. The complete variable domain, with remaining parts taken from reference TRBV2 and TRBJ2-5, reads EPEVTQTPSHQVTQMGQEVILRCVPISNHLYFYWYRQILGQKVEFLVSFYNNEISEKSEIFDDQFSVERPDGSNFTLKIRSTKLEDSAMYFCASSDGTARSETQYFGPGTRLLVL.

This clonotype was observed at least ten times. The gene calls are TRBV19 and TRBJ2-7; D perhaps matches TRBD2 (5 bases). This CDR3 comprises 14 residues. Germline V gene sequence: CDR1 LNHDA, CDR2 SQIVND (reference sequence). V lost 5 bases, J lost 2 bases, and 13 bases lay in between. The CDR3 region is CASSGSGVAYEQYF. The CDR3 DNA reads as TGTGCCAGTAGTGGAAGCGGAGTAGCCTACGAGCAGTACTTC.

The sample holds one count of this clonotype. The chain couples TRBV25-1 to TRBJ1-5, with 9 positions matching TRBD1. Germline V lookup: CDR1 MGHDK, CDR2 SYGVNS. This CDR3 has 15 amino acids. After removal of 3 bases from V and 4 bases from J, the junction contained 4 bases not matched to a gene. The CDR3 protein is CASSDSGTGNQPQHF. DNA for the CDR3: TGTGCCAGCAGTGATTCCGGGACAGGGAATCAGCCCCAGCATTTT.

In its sample, this clonotype was seen many times. The V call is TRBV29-1, the J call TRBJ1-4, with TRBD1 matching over 9 bases. This CDR3 has 13 amino acids. The germline V gene has CDR1 SQVTM and CDR2 ANQGSEA. V shed 6 bases, J shed 5 bases, and the junction held 4 bases outside the gene matches. The CDR3 protein is CSVQQGANEKLFF. As DNA, the CDR3 is TGCAGCGTACAACAGGGGGCAAATGAAAAACTGTTTTTT.

In this sample, this clonotype turned up a few times. The chain carries TRBV5-1 and TRBJ2-7; D remains ambiguous. Trimming shortened V by 2 bases and J by 1 base, and 16 bases separated the two germline ends. The CDR3 spans 16 residues. The germline V gene has CDR1 SGHRS and CDR2 YFSETQ. CDR3 in DNA: TGCGCCAGCAGCTTAAGGACGGTGGGGATTTCCTACGAGCAGTACTTC. Translation gives CASSLRTVGISYEQYF.

This clonotype has just one count. CDR3 sequence: CASSESSWEAGANVLTF. The CDR3 coding sequence is TGTGCCAGCAGTGAATCGAGCTGGGAGGCCGGGGCCAACGTCCTGACTTTC. The genes are TRBV25-1 and TRBJ2-6, with a tentative D call TRBD2 (6 bases). Germline loops: CDR1 MGHDK, CDR2 SYGVNS. This CDR3 spans 17 amino acids. V lost 1 base and J lost 4, with 14 bases in between.

V gene TRBV29-1 combines with J gene TRBJ1-5, with 8 nucleotides matching TRBD1. With V trimmed by 5 bases and J by 7 bases, 4 bases remained unmatched. Per germline, CDR1 SQVTM and CDR2 ANQGSEA. The CDR3 has 12 amino acids. In DNA, the CDR3 is TGCAGCGTTAAACAGGGGGTACAGCCCCAGCATTTT. Protein sequence: CSVKQGVQPQHF.

Remarks on this clonotype: One base away lies a much larger clone, so this may be a sequencing read error. This chain connects TRBV9 to TRBJ2-5; D gene unclear. The CDR3 totals 14 residues. The germline CDR1 and CDR2 sequences are SGDLS and YYNGEE. The CDR3 sequence is CASSVGGSAETQCF. Written as DNA, the CDR3 is TGTGCCAGCAGCGTAGGGGGAAGTGCGGAGACCCAGTGCTTC.

This clonotype was counted a few times. The chain joins TRBV4-1 to TRBJ1-1; no definite D call. This CDR3 has 14 amino acids. The ends were cut back, 0 bases at V and 5 bases at J, with 10 bases in the middle. Per the germline V gene, CDR1 is MGHRA and CDR2 is YSYEKL. The CDR3 region is CASSQEARWTEAFF. The CDR3 DNA sequence: TGCGCCAGCAGCCAAGAAGCCCGGTGGACTGAAGCTTTCTTT.

A few counts support this clonotype. The chain uses TRBV27 and TRBJ2-7; D call uncertain. Trimming cost V 5 bases and J 5 bases, with 13 bases left between them. CDR1 is MNHEY and CDR2 is SMNVEV in the germline V gene (reference sequence). CDR3 length: 13 residues. The CDR3 loop reads CASSTTVLNEQYF. The CDR3 bases are TGTGCCAGCAGTACCACAGTGTTGAACGAGCAGTACTTC.

To note about this clonotype: Germline and junction disagree at one end, which may indicate a read error. The chain employs TRBV5-1 and TRBJ2-5; the D is unclear. This CDR3 contains 14 residues. Germline lookup yields CDR1 SGHRS and CDR2 YFSETQ. The CDR3 nucleotides read TGCGCCAGCGGCTTAGATGGGGATTCAGAGACCCAGTACTTC. Its protein product is CASGLDGDSETQYF.

This clonotype has a handful of counts. The CDR3 DNA reads as TGCAGTGCTAGGGAACAGGGGAACACCGGGGAGCTGTTTTTT. The encoded protein is CSAREQGNTGELFF. The rearrangement uses TRBV20-1 and TRBJ2-2; tentatively, D is TRBD1 (6 bases). Germline CDR1 is DFQATT and CDR2 is SNEGSKA (reference sequence). V dropped 3 bases and J dropped 1 base, with 9 bases sitting between them. This CDR3 is built from 14 residues.

As regards this clonotype: One end of the junction does not line up with germline, which may come from a read error. The rearrangement joins TRBV10-2 to TRBJ1-2; D is possibly TRBD1 (5 bases). The germline V gene has CDR1 WSHSY and CDR2 SAAADI. The length of the CDR3 is 11 residues. This CDR3 reads CASVDSYGYTF. The CDR3 DNA follows: TGTGCCAGCGTAGACAGTTATGGCTACACCTTC.

The chain employs TRBV7-9 and TRBJ1-1, with TRBD1 matching over 7 bases. Germline V CDR1 and CDR2: SEHNR, FQNEAQ (reference sequence). Trimming took 8 bases from V and 4 from J; bases not matched to a gene: 4. The CDR3 totals 12 residues. The CDR3 spells CASSTGSTEAFF. The CDR3 nucleotides read TGTGCCAGCTCGACAGGGAGCACTGAAGCTTTCTTT.

This clonotype was seen many times. The chain links TRBV10-2 to TRBJ2-7; D may be TRBD1 or TRBD2 (5 bases each). The CDR3 runs 14 residues. Trimming pared 3 bases from V and 2 bases from J, leaving 11 bases between. The germline V gene has CDR1 WSHSY and CDR2 SAAADI. The CDR3 loop reads CASSDSWGTYEQYF. Here the CDR3 DNA reads TGCGCCAGCAGTGATAGTTGGGGGACCTACGAGCAGTACTTC.

This clonotype was seen many times. The rearrangement joins TRBV7-2 to TRBJ1-4; D possibly corresponds to TRBD1 (5 bases). This CDR3 is built from 14 residues. Trimming took off 1 base at V and 8 bases at J, with 11 bases between the two ends. The germline V gene encodes CDR1 SGHTA and CDR2 FQGNSA. Here the CDR3 DNA reads TGTGCCAGCAGCTTAGTACAGTCAGGGGAAAAACTGTTTTTT. Residues: CASSLVQSGEKLFF.

The V call is TRBV7-9, the J call TRBJ2-7; 11 nucleotides align to TRBD1. This CDR3 is 15 amino acids long. CDR1 is SEHNR, CDR2 FQNEAQ, per germline (reference sequence). Trimming at V came to 4 bases and at J to 5 bases, leaving 7 bases not matched to a gene. The CDR3 is CASSSLDRGQNEQYF. CDR3 in DNA: TGTGCCAGCAGCTCCCTGGACAGGGGGCAAAACGAGCAGTACTTC. The variable domain in full, with the rest retrieved from reference TRBV7-9 and TRBJ2-7, is DTGVSQNPRHKITKRGQNVTFRCDPISEHNRLYWYRQTLGQGPEFLTYFQNEAQLEKSRLLSDRFSAERPKGSFSTLEIQRTEQGDSAMYLCASSSLDRGQNEQYFGPGTRLTVT.

This clonotype was found many times. V gene TRBV5-1 combines with J gene TRBJ1-1; D remains ambiguous. Germline V gene sequence: CDR1 SGHRS, CDR2 YFSETQ. The CDR3 covers 14 residues. Trimming cost V 2 bases and J 7 bases, with 15 bases left between them. Here the CDR3 reads CASSLPGRRYEAFF. The CDR3 bases are TGCGCCAGCAGCTTACCCGGCAGGAGATATGAAGCTTTCTTT.

This clonotype was seen many times. The junction does not match germline at one end; this may be a read error. The chain recombines TRBV5-4 with TRBJ2-7; D gene uncertain. Germline V CDR1 and CDR2: SGHNT, YYREEE (reference sequence). This CDR3 has 13 residues. For the CDR3, the DNA is TGTGCCAGCAGCTTGGACGCGACACTCAATCCGGACTTC. Amino acid sequence: CASSLDATLNPDF.